This T cell receptor (beta chain) was observed in a study of blood T cell repertoires in COVID-19. In germline, CDR1 is SGDLS, CDR2 YYNGEE. The CDR3 runs 14 residues. V was pared by 4 bases and J by 9 bases, with 5 bases of the junction left unmatched. TCRdb keeps only in-frame clones here, not all; method: immunoSEQ multiplex PCR. The sample carries some 150,000 clones, 87% recorded once. The V call is TRBV9, the J call TRBJ1-6, with 9 bases fitting TRBD1. The clonotype was recovered from a woman between 45 and 65 years old with acute or convalescent COVID-19. The material sequenced was peripheral blood. This CDR3 is CASSLQGAFSPLHF. The DNA of the CDR3 is TGTGCCAGCAGCCTACAGGGGGCTTTTTCACCCCTCCACTTT.